This T cell receptor (beta chain) was documented in a study of regulatory T cells in long-lasting Graves disease. Overall study results and limits: Persistent Graves' patients showed less TCR diversity than newly diagnosed patients showed. In persistent patients, shared public clonotypes (over 2,500) outnumbered those in new patients (roughly 870).

This clonotype was observed at least ten times. Its antigen is as yet unknown. Sequencing libraries for TCR beta were prepared with iRepertoire HTBI primers and Arm-PCR of CDR3 regions. TCRdb independently ran MiXCR on the multiplex PCR reads; one entry per CDR3 protein. Of about 430,000 distinct CDR3 sequences detected, about 21% appear once; the ten largest clones hold roughly an eighth. The time point: persistent/refractory GD, antithyroid drugs over 5 years with positive TRAb. PBMC RNA was the source of the TCR library. Blood from the periphery, 8.5 to 9 milliliters in all, was drawn into EDTA tubes. Trimming cost V 5 bases and J 3 bases; bases outside gene matches: 6. The CDR3 totals 15 residues.

The rearrangement uses TRBV12-3 or TRBV12-4 and TRBJ2-2; TRBD2 matches 7 bases. The receptor was isolated from a female donor with Graves disease. Source: peripheral blood mononuclear cells (PBMCs), taken when the disease was refractory, from a patient treated with antithyroid drugs. The CDR3 loop is CASSPREAHTGELFF. The CDR3 DNA reads as TGTGCCAGCAGTCCCCGGGAGGCCCACACCGGGGAGCTGTTTTTT.